The present entry profiles one T cell receptor (beta chain) with its context. Its antigen is unidentified. The PCR made use of 60 Vbeta and 13 Jbeta primers. The protocol was immunoSEQ multiplex PCR, while the TCRdb copy is restricted to in-frame clones and leaves out a portion. This sample has approximately 100,000 clones, with approximately 66% found just once. This specimen comes from a study of cytomegalovirus exposure and HLA in healthy donors. Study in general: Earlier work reported roughly 120 million unique TCR beta sequences from approximately 180 million T cells.

Germline CDR1 is LNHNV and CDR2 is YYDKDF (reference sequence). The V gene lost 5 bases and the J gene lost 2 bases, with 12 bases spanning the gap. The length of the CDR3 is 14 residues. Regarding the study as a whole: The productive fraction for most TCR beta V segments was about 87% or about 30% in an earlier analysis. It was reported that the classifier diagnosed cytomegalovirus status with high specificity and sensitivity in both the original and validation cohorts.

The sample comprised PBMCs. The clonotype comes from a man aged 30 to 45 in good health and CMV-seronegative. This rearrangement joins TRBV15 to TRBJ1-1; tentatively, D is TRBD1 (5 bases). As DNA, the CDR3 is TGTGCCACCAGCGCACAGGTCTCTAACACTGAAGCTTTCTTT. Translation: CATSAQVSNTEAFF. Together with reference TRBV15 and TRBJ1-1, the CDR3 gives the full variable domain: DAMVIQNPRYQVTQFGKPVTLSCSQTLNHNVMYWYQQKSSQAPKLLFHYYDKDFNNEADTPDNFQSRRPNTSFCFLDIRSPGLGDTAMYLCATSAQVSNTEAFFGQGTRLTVV.